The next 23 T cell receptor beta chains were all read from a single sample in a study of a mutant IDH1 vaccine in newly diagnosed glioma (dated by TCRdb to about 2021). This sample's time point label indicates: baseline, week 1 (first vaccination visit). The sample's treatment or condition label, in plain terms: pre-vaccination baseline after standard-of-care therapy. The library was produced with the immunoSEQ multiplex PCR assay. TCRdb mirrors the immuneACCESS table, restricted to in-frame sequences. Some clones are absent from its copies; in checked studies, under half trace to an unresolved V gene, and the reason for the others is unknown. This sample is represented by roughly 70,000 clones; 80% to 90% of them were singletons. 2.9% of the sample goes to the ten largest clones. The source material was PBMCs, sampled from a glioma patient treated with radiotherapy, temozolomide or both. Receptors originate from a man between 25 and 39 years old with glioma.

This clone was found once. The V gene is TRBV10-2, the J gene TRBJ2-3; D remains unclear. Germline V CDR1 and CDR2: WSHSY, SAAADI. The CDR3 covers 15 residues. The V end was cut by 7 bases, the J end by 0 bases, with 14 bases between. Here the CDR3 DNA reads TGCGCCAGCACCCCGGCGGTCCTTAGCACAGATACGCAGTATTTT. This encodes CASTPAVLSTDTQYF.

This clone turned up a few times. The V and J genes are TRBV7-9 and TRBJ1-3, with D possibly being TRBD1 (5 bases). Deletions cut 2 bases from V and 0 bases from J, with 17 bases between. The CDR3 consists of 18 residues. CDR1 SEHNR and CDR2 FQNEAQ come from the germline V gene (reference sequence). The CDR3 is CASSLRPGPISSGNTIYF. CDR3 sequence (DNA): TGTGCCAGCAGCTTAAGGCCGGGGCCGATTTCCTCTGGAAACACCATATATTTT.

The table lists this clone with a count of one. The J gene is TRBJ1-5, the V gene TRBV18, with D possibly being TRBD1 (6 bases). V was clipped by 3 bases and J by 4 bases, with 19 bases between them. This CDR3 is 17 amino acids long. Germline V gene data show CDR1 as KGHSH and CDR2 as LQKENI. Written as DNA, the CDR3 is TGTGCCAGCTCACCCACCAAGCGATCAGGGGAGAATCAGCCCCAGCATTTT. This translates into CASSPTKRSGENQPQHF.

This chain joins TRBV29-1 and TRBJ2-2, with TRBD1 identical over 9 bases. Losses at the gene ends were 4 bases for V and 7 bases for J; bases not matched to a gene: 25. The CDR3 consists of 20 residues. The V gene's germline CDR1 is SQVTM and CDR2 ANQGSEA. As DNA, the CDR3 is TGCAGCGTTGCAAAAATAATTAACCGGGACAGGGCGCCTACCGGCGGGGAGCTGTTTTTT. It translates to CSVAKIINRDRAPTGGELFF.

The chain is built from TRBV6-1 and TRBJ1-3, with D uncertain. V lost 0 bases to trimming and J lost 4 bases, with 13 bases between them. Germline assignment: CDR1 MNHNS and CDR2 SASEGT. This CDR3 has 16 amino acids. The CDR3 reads CASSEAAEPRGNTIYF. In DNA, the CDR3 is TGTGCCAGCAGTGAAGCCGCTGAACCAAGGGGAAACACCATATATTTT.

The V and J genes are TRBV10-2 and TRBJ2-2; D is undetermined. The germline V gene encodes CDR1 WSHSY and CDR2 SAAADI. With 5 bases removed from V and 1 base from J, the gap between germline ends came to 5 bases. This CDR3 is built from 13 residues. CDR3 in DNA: TGCGCCAGCAGTATTAGGAACACCGGGGAGCTGTTTTTT. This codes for CASSIRNTGELFF.

This chain's CDR3 is CAIGAGAYRGTGELFF. The DNA of the CDR3 is TGTGCCATAGGGGCGGGGGCCTACCGTGGGACCGGGGAGCTGTTTTTT. This chain connects TRBV19 to TRBJ2-2; tentatively, D is TRBD2 (7 bases). Germline values: CDR1 LNHDA, CDR2 SQIVND (reference sequence). V lost 10 bases and J lost 5, with 23 bases in between. The length of the CDR3 is 16 residues.

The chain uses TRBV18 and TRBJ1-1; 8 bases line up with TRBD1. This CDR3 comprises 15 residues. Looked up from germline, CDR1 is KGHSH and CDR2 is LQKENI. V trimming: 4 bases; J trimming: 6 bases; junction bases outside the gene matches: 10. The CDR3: CASSLGQGFPAEAFF. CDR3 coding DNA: TGTGCCAGCTCACTCGGACAGGGCTTTCCCGCTGAAGCTTTCTTT.

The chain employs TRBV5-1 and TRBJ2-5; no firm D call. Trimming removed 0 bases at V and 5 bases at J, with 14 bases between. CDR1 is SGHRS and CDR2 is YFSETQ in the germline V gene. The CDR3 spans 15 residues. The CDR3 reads CASSLDGRAGETQYF. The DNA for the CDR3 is TGCGCCAGCAGCTTGGATGGAAGGGCCGGGGAGACCCAGTACTTC.

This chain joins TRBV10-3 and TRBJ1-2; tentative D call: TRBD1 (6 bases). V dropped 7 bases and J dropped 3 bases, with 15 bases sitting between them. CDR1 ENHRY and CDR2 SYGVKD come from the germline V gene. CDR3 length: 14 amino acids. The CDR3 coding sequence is TGTGCCATCACCAAGGACAGTAGGGACTATGGCTACACCTTC. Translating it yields CAITKDSRDYGYTF.

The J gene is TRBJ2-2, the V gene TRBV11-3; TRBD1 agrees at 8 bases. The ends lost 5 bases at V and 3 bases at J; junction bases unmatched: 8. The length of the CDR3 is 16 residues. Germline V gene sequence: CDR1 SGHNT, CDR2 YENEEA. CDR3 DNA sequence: TGTGCCAGCAGCCCCGACAGGGGACATCACACCGGGGAGCTGTTTTTT. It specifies CASSPDRGHHTGELFF.

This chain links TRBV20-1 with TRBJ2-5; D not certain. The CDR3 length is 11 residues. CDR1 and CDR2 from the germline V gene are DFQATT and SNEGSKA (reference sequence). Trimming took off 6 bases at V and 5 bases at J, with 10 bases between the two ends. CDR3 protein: CSAKATETQYF. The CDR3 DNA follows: TGCAGTGCAAAAGCCACGGAGACCCAGTACTTC.

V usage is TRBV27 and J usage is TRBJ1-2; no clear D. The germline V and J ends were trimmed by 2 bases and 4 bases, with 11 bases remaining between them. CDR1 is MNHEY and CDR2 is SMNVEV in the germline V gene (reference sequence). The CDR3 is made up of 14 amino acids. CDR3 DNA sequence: TGTGCCAGCAGTTTAAGACGGCAAAGCTATGGCTACACCTTC. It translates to CASSLRRQSYGYTF.

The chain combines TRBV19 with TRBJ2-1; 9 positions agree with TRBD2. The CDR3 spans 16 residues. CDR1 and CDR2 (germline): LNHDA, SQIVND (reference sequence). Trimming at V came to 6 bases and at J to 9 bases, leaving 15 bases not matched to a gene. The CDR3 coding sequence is TGTGCCAGTAGATCTCAAGCTAGCGGGGTTGTGGGTGAGCAGTTCTTC. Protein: CASRSQASGVVGEQFF.

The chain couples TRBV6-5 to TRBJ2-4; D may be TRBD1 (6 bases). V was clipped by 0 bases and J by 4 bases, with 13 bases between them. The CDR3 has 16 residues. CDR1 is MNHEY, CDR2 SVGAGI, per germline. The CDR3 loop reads CASSYSLTGKKNIQYF. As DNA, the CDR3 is TGTGCCAGCAGTTACTCCCTTACAGGGAAAAAAAACATTCAGTACTTC.

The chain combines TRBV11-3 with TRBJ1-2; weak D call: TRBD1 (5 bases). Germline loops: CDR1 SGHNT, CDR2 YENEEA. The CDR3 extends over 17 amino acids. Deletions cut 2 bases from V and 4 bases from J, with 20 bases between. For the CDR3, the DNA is TGTGCCAGCAGCTTAAAGGTCGGACGGGGGAGGGGCTATGGCTACACCTTC. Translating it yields CASSLKVGRGRGYGYTF.

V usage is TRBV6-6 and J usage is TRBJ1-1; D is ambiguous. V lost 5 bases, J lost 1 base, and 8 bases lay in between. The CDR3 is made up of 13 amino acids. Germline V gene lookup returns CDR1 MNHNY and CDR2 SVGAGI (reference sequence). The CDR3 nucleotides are TGTGCCAGCAGTCGGGGAGGGAACACTGAAGCTTTCTTT. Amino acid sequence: CASSRGGNTEAFF.

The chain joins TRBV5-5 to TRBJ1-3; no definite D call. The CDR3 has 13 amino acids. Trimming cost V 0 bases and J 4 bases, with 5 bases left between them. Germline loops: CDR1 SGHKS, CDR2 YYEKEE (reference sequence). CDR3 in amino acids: CASSLATGNTIYF. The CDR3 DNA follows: TGTGCCAGCAGCTTGGCGACGGGAAACACCATATATTTT.

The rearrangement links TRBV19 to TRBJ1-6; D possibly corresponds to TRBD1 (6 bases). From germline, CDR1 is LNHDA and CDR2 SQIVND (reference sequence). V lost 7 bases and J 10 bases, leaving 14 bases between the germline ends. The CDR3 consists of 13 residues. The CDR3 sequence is CASIGTMGSPLHF. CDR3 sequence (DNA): TGTGCCAGTATTGGGACAATGGGGTCACCCCTCCACTTT. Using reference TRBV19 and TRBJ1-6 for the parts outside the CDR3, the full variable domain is DGGITQSPKYLFRKEGQNVTLSCEQNLNHDAMYWYRQDPGQGLRLIYYSQIVNDFQKGDIAEGYSVSREKKESFPLTVTSAQKNPTAFYLCASIGTMGSPLHFGNGTRLTVT.

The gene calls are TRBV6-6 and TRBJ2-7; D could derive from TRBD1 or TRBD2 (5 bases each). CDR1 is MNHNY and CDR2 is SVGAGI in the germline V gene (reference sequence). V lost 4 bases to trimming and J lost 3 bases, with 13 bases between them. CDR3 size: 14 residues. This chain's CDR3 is CASSSSGRDYEQYF. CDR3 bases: TGTGCCAGCAGTTCGTCGGGACGGGACTACGAGCAGTACTTC.

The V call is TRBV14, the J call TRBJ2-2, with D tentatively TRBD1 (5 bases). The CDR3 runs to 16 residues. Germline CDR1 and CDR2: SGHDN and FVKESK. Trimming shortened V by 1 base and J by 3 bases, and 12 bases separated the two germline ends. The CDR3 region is CASSQAQGWDTGELFF. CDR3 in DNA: TGTGCCAGCAGCCAAGCCCAGGGATGGGACACCGGGGAGCTGTTTTTT. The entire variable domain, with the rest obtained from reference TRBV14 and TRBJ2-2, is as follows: EAGVTQFPSHSVIEKGQTVTLRCDPISGHDNLYWYRRVMGKEIKFLLHFVKESKQDESGMPNNRFLAERTGGTYSTLKVQPAELEDSGVYFCASSQAQGWDTGELFFGEGSRLTVL.

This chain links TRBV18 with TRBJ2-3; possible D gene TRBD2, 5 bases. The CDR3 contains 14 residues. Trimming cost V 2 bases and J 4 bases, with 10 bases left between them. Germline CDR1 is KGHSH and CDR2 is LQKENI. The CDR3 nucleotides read TGTGCCAGCTCACCAATAAGGGAGCCAGATACGCAGTATTTT. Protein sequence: CASSPIREPDTQYF. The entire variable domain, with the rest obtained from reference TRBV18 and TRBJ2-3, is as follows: NAGVMQNPRHLVRRRGQEARLRCSPMKGHSHVYWYRQLPEEGLKFMVYLQKENIIDESGMPKERFSAEFPKEGPSILRIQQVVRGDSAAYFCASSPIREPDTQYFGPGTRLTVL.

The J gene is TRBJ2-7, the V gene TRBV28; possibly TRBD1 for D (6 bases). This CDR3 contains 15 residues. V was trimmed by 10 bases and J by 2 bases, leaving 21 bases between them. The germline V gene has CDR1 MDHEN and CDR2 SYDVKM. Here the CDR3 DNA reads TGTGCCACGAAAGGGGGAGAGTACGTCACCTACGAGCAGTACTTC. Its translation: CATKGGEYVTYEQYF.